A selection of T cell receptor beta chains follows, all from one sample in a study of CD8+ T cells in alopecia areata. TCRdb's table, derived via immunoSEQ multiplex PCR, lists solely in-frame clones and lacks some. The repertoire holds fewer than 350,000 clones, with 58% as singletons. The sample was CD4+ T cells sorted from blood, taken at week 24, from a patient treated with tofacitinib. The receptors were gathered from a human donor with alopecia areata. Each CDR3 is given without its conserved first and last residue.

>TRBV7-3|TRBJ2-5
ASSSSQQETRY
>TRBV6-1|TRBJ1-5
ASGQESNQPQH
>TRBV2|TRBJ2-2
ASSASGELF
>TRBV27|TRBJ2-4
ASSRLGTLAKNIQY
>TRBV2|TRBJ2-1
ASSEYLQGAGNEQF
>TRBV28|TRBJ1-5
ASSFLGVNQPQH
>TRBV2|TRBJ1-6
ASSRQYPLH
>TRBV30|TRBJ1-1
AWSVPAGQSATEAF
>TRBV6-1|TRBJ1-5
ASSAGLRGNQPQH
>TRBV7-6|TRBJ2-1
ASSSGTPSYNEQF
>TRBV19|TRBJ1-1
ASSSLTGSEAF
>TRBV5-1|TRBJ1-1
ASSLTRQGIAF
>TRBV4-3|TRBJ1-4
ASSQDWAVYLGEKLF
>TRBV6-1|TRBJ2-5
ASSDLGAGREETQY
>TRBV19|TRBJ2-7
ASSIRTGEAYEQY
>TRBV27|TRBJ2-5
ASSLNGQETQY
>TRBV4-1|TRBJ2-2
ASSQGRVPAGELF
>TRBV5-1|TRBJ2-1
ASSLEPGLEQF
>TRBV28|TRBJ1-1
ASSLLGQGTEAF
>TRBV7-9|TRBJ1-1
ASRFGTAQQAF
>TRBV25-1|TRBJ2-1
ASSDPGRPSSYNEQF
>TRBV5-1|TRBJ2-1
ASSRSYNEQF
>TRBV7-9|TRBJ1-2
ASSLSPGGRYGYT
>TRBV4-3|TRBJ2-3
ASSQDSGYSTDTQY
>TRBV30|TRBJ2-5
AWTSGARETQY
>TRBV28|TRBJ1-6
ASAGTQDNSPLH
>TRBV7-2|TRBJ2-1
ASRPFRAPRFSSYNEQF
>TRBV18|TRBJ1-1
ASSPRTGNTEAF
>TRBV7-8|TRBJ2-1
ASSSGLRNEQF
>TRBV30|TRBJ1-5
AWSVDLNSNQPQH
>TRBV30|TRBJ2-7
AWSSFYEQY
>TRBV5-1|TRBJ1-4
ASSLGQGNEKLF
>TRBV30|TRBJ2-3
AWMRRQDTQY
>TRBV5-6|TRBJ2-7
ASSFTGTGGNEQY